The rows below give T cell receptor beta chains drawn from one sample of a study of blood T cell repertoires in COVID-19. Repertoires were generated with immunoSEQ multiplex PCR, while TCRdb's copy carries only in-frame clones and drops some. The sample has some 120,000 clones; approximately 88% are singletons. The sample consisted of peripheral blood. Receptors originate from a woman in her 30s who had recovered from COVID-19. Each CDR3 is given with its conserved first and last residue. A D gene is named only where the DNA matches it firmly. A row's size may be missing; if present it is once, few, many or a size class.

CDR3aa	CDR3nt	v_gene	j_gene	d_gene	abundance
CASSSSPDTQYF	TGTGCCAGCAGCTCTAGCCCAGATACGCAGTATTTT	TRBV7-3	TRBJ2-3	.	few
CASSQGRQYSEAFF	TGTGCCAGCAGCCAGGGGCGCCAATACTCTGAAGCTTTCTTT	TRBV3-1/TRBV3-2	TRBJ1-1	.	.
CAIRARAGGTDTQYF	TGTGCCATCAGGGCCCGGGCAGGGGGGACAGATACGCAGTATTTT	TRBV10-3	TRBJ2-3	.	.
CASSLGGGRTEAFF	TGTGCCAGCAGCTTAGGAGGAGGCAGAACTGAAGCTTTCTTT	TRBV7-6	TRBJ1-1	.	.
CASSQDVSGETQYF	TGCGCCAGCAGCCAAGATGTTAGCGGGGAGACCCAGTACTTC	TRBV4-1	TRBJ2-5	TRBD2	.
CATSRGGASDTQYF	TGTGCCACCAGCCGCGGGGGGGCCTCAGATACGCAGTATTTT	TRBV15	TRBJ2-3	TRBD2	few
CASSGRQGGFNNEQFF	TGTGCCAGCAGCGGACGACAGGGGGGCTTTAACAATGAGCAGTTCTTC	TRBV9	TRBJ2-1	TRBD1	once
CSVVPWDRGDANTEAFF	TGCAGCGTTGTTCCTTGGGACAGGGGGGACGCGAACACTGAAGCTTTCTTT	TRBV29-1	TRBJ1-1	TRBD1	.
CASSEHRDRLAKNIQYF	TGTGCCAGCAGCGAACACCGGGACAGATTAGCCAAAAACATTCAGTACTTC	TRBV4-2	TRBJ2-4	TRBD1	many
CASSIAGTGGVEAFF	TGTGCCAGTAGTATAGCAGGGACAGGGGGCGTTGAGGCTTTCTTT	TRBV19	TRBJ1-1	TRBD1	.
CASSQAWLNTEAFF	TGTGCCAGCTCCCAAGCGTGGCTGAACACTGAAGCTTTCTTT	TRBV2	TRBJ1-1	.	few
CASSLGLPATEAFF	TGTGCCAGCAGCTTAGGGCTGCCCGCCACTGAAGCTTTCTTT	TRBV7-2	TRBJ1-1	.	.
CASSGQRENSYNEQFF	TGTGCCAGCAGCGGCCAGCGGGAAAACTCCTACAATGAGCAGTTCTTC	TRBV27	TRBJ2-1	TRBD2	.
CSVEGTVNTGELFF	TGCAGCGTTGAAGGAACAGTTAACACCGGGGAGCTGTTTTTT	TRBV29-1	TRBJ2-2	.	once
CAWRRTGGGYTF	TGTGCCTGGAGACGGACAGGGGGTGGCTACACCTTC	TRBV30	TRBJ1-2	TRBD1	few
CASSPGTSASNEQFF	TGTGCCAGCAGCCCCGGGACTAGCGCCTCCAATGAGCAGTTCTTC	TRBV9	TRBJ2-1	TRBD2	once
CAWSDLDGLSGNTIYF	TGTGCCTGGAGTGACCTGGACGGACTCTCTGGAAACACCATATATTTT	TRBV30	TRBJ1-3	.	.
CASSEGGMGQGRYGYTF	TGTGCCAGCAGTGAAGGCGGGATGGGACAGGGGCGATATGGCTACACCTTC	TRBV25-1	TRBJ1-2	TRBD1	.
CASSYRARHEQFF	TGTGCCAGCAGTTACCGTGCCAGGCACGAGCAGTTCTTC	TRBV6-5	TRBJ2-1	.	.
CASSEAGLAGSLFF	TGTGCCAGCAGTGAAGCCGGGCTAGCGGGATCGCTGTTTTTT	TRBV2	TRBJ2-2	TRBD2	.
CASSYRGQGNEQYF	TGTGCCAGCAGTTACAGGGGACAGGGAAACGAGCAGTACTTC	TRBV6-6	TRBJ2-7	TRBD1	.
CAWGANSPLHF	TGTGCCTGGGGCGCGAATTCACCCCTCCACTTT	TRBV30	TRBJ1-6	.	.
CATLSPHSGKNIQYF	TGTGCCACCCTCAGCCCCCATTCGGGCAAAAACATTCAGTACTTC	TRBV24-1	TRBJ2-4	.	.
CASSLAPGGGYTF	TGTGCCAGCAGTTTAGCACCCGGAGGAGGCTACACCTTC	TRBV12-3/TRBV12-4	TRBJ1-2	.	.
CAWRDFYGYTF	TGTGCCTGGCGGGACTTTTATGGCTACACCTTC	TRBV30	TRBJ1-2	.	.
CASSQGSYEQYF	TGTGCCAGCAGCCAGGGATCCTACGAGCAGTACTTC	TRBV11-2	TRBJ2-7	.	.
CASSLGGGRVSDTQYF	TGTGCCAGCAGCCTAGGGGGCGGGAGGGTTTCAGATACGCAGTATTTT	TRBV11-2	TRBJ2-3	TRBD2	once
CASSSTGGREGYTF	TGTGCCAGCAGTTCCACAGGGGGCCGGGAAGGCTACACCTTC	TRBV6-5	TRBJ1-2	TRBD1	.
CASSWDRPKYEQFF	TGCGCCAGCAGCTGGGACAGGCCCAAGTATGAGCAGTTCTTC	TRBV5-1	TRBJ2-1	TRBD1	once
CASSETGAGANVLTF	TGCGCCAGCAGCGAGACAGGGGCTGGGGCCAACGTCCTGACTTTC	TRBV5-1	TRBJ2-6	TRBD1	.
CASSYWGQGQETQYF	TGTGCCAGCAGTTACTGGGGCCAGGGTCAAGAGACCCAGTACTTC	TRBV6-5	TRBJ2-5	.	.
CASRERMNTEAFF	TGTGCCAGCAGGGAGCGTATGAACACTGAAGCTTTCTTT	TRBV6-4	TRBJ1-1	.	.
CATSREVAGPIYEQYF	TGTGCCACCAGCAGAGAGGTGGCGGGGCCGATCTACGAGCAGTACTTC	TRBV15	TRBJ2-7	.	.
CASRGQGTNTEAFF	TGTGCCAGCAGAGGACAGGGGACGAACACTGAAGCTTTCTTT	TRBV7-9	TRBJ1-1	TRBD1	.
CASSLFAVRNSEAFF	TGTGCCAGCAGCTTATTTGCGGTTCGGAACTCTGAAGCTTTCTTT	TRBV11-2	TRBJ1-1	.	.
CASSLSGDKRGELFF	TGCGCCAGCAGCTTGTCGGGAGACAAAAGGGGGGAGCTGTTTTTT	TRBV5-1	TRBJ2-2	.	.
CASSVVDSGSFFSSYNEQFF	TGTGCCAGCAGCGTAGTGGATAGCGGGAGCTTCTTCAGCTCCTACAATGAGCAGTTCTTC	TRBV9	TRBJ2-1	TRBD2	.
CASTPNSGRAQFF	TGTGCCAGCACCCCTAATAGCGGGAGGGCCCAGTTCTTC	TRBV6-6	TRBJ2-1	TRBD2	.
CASSAQGANTEAFF	TGCGCCAGCAGCGCGCAGGGGGCTAACACTGAAGCTTTCTTT	TRBV5-1	TRBJ1-1	TRBD1	.
CASSSERQGASYNSPLHF	TGTGCCAGCAGCTCAGAACGACAGGGGGCATCCTATAATTCACCCCTCCACTTT	TRBV11-2	TRBJ1-6	TRBD1	.
CASRWKSGVYEQYF	TGTGCCAGCAGATGGAAATCCGGGGTCTACGAGCAGTACTTC	TRBV27	TRBJ2-7	.	many
CASSLQPLHQPQHF	TGTGCCAGCAGTTTACAGCCCCTCCATCAGCCCCAGCATTTT	TRBV6-2/TRBV6-3	TRBJ1-5	.	.